Below, 9 T cell receptor beta chains from the same sample are listed, as sequenced in a study of cytomegalovirus exposure and HLA in healthy donors. The table came from immunoSEQ multiplex PCR; TCRdb's copy has only in-frame clones and leaves some out. The sample yields 150,000 to 200,000 clones, more than 75% seen once. Sequenced input: PBMCs. Every receptor here comes from a man aged 18 to 30 in good health and CMV-seropositive.

J is TRBJ2-7 and V is TRBV6-6; TRBD2 might be the D (5 bases). CDR1 and CDR2 from the germline V gene are MNHNY and SVGAGI (reference sequence). This CDR3 has 14 amino acids. Trimming shortened V by 4 bases and J by 3 bases, and 13 bases separated the two germline ends. In nucleotides, the CDR3 is TGTGCCAGCAGTTCCCCGGGGATGGTCTACGAGCAGTACTTC. Translating gives CASSSPGMVYEQYF.

This clone was found once. The chain combines TRBV5-1 with TRBJ2-7; 7 nucleotides align to TRBD1. There are 14 residues in the CDR3. Germline loops: CDR1 SGHRS, CDR2 YFSETQ. The ends lost 4 bases at V and 5 bases at J; junction bases unmatched: 9. In DNA form, the CDR3 reads TGCGCCAGCAGCCCTAGACAGGGTAGCGACGAGCAGTACTTC. Translation: CASSPRQGSDEQYF.

This clone was detected once. This same CDR3 is encoded by further DNA sequences in the sample. V gene TRBV2 combines with J gene TRBJ2-7, with no clear D. The CDR3 sequence is 15 residues long. Germline CDR1 SNHLY, CDR2 FYNNEI. The V end lost 3 bases, the J end lost 0 bases, and 12 bases lay between the germline ends. CDR3 bases: TGTGCCAGCAGTGAGAAGGCAGTAGCCTCCTACGAGCAGTACTTC. It yields the protein CASSEKAVASYEQYF.

This clone was detected many times. The CDR3 spells CASSLQGSSEQYF. Written as DNA, the CDR3 is TGTGCCAGTAGCCTGCAGGGCAGCAGTGAGCAGTACTTC. The J gene is TRBJ2-7, the V gene TRBV19, with D maybe TRBD1 (5 bases). Trimming stripped 6 bases from V and 7 bases from J, with 16 bases between. The germline V gene encodes CDR1 LNHDA and CDR2 SQIVND (reference sequence). This CDR3 comprises 13 residues.

The chain is built from TRBV6-1 and TRBJ2-5; a weak D match, TRBD2 (6 bases). This CDR3 has 12 amino acids. Trimming left V 7 bases short and J 5 bases short, with 11 bases between. Germline V CDR1 and CDR2: MNHNS, SASEGT. CDR3 sequence: CASTREWETQYF. The CDR3 DNA reads as TGTGCCAGCACTCGGGAGTGGGAGACCCAGTACTTC.

This clone was detected only once. The chain links TRBV27 to TRBJ2-2, with TRBD1 matching over 11 bases. The CDR3 contains 16 residues. CDR1 is MNHEY, CDR2 SMNVEV, per germline (reference sequence). J gave up 3 bases and V 7 bases, and 7 bases lay outside the gene matches. CDR3 residues: CASTLLGQGDTGELFF. In DNA, the CDR3 is TGTGCCAGCACTCTTTTGGGACAGGGGGACACCGGGGAGCTGTTTTTT.

This clone was seen ten or more times. The genes are TRBV6-4 and TRBJ2-2; D possibly corresponds to TRBD1 (5 bases). V was trimmed by 4 bases and J by 0 bases, leaving 6 bases between them. Germline CDR1 MRHNA, CDR2 SNTAGT. The CDR3 length is 14 residues. Written as DNA, the CDR3 is TGTGCCAGCAGTGGGACAACGAACACCGGGGAGCTGTTTTTT. This translates into CASSGTTNTGELFF.

The J gene is TRBJ2-2, the V gene TRBV6-6, with D perhaps TRBD2 (6 bases). CDR3 length: 15 amino acids. Germline V gene sequence: CDR1 MNHNY, CDR2 SVGAGI (reference sequence). V lost 0 bases and J 4 bases, leaving 9 bases between the germline ends. In DNA, the CDR3 is TGTGCCAGCAGTTACTCGGGAGCGGGCACCGGGGAGCTGTTTTTT. This encodes CASSYSGAGTGELFF.

This clone appeared once. This sequence joins TRBV5-1 and TRBJ2-7; TRBD2 aligns across 10 bases. This CDR3 contains 18 residues. Germline V gene lookup returns CDR1 SGHRS and CDR2 YFSETQ. With V trimmed by 3 bases and J by 2 bases, 14 bases remained unmatched. CDR3 coding DNA: TGCGCCAGCAGCTGGAAGTGGACTAGCGGAAGTCCTACCTACGAGCAGTACTTC. Residues: CASSWKWTSGSPTYEQYF.